This TCR beta chain was identified during a study of T cells in Graves' hyperthyroidism and ophthalmopathy (dated by TCRdb to the late 2010s). Some background on the complete study: Peripheral blood samples were taken at initial diagnosis, before any treatment was given. To identify TCR V-J signatures that set the groups apart, the researchers used a discovery cohort of 95 to 100 patients, made up of around 40 with Graves' ophthalmopathy and about 60 with stable Graves' hyperthyroidism. Prospective prediction of ophthalmopathy was tested in an independent validation cohort of fewer than 20 hyperthyroidism patients and roughly 16 patients who later progressed to ophthalmopathy. For training and testing, the 100 or so patients in the discovery cohort were randomly divided in a 7:3 ratio. In addition, the study compared T-cell repertoires in thyroid tissue and in blood from roughly 6 Graves' hyperthyroidism patients. After sampling, hyperthyroidism patients received methimazole starting at 30 mg daily, and ophthalmopathy patients received high-dose intravenous methylprednisolone. TCR Vbeta CDR3 sequencing of around 130 peripheral blood samples (43 ophthalmopathy, under 80 hyperthyroidism and some 17 progressor patients) is reported in the paper. Overall study outcomes, separate from this receptor: In validation, progression to ophthalmopathy was predicted by the model with approximately 67% sensitivity and around 75% specificity, a median of around 6.5 months before onset. Most expanded thyroid clonotypes (frequency above 0.001) were also detected in blood, suggesting blood repertoires may reflect thyroid immune responses. Ophthalmopathy was separated from stable hyperthyroidism by a 13 V-J signature model, with 85% to 90% sensitivity and 81% to 83% specificity obtained in cross-validation and 80%/75% obtained in testing. Sample size was not statistically predetermined, and blinding of investigators to group allocation was not performed.

This clonotype was seen a handful of times. This receptor's antigen is unknown. Per-base qualities were not stored, and no clone one base away is much larger. Amplification of TCR beta CDR3 regions was carried out from RNA transcripts. For the first round of RT-PCR on the TCR CDR3, the HTBI primer set was used together with the Qiagen OneStep RT-PCR kit. Libraries were constructed in a second round of multiplex PCR, after which size selection and purification were performed. Sequencing of the libraries was done on an Illumina HiSeq2000 using paired-end 100 bp reads. The original pipeline was this. SOAPnuke was used to process the raw data, throwing out any read that contained adapters or uncalled bases, had a mean Phred below 15, or lacked an exact constant-primer or identifier match. COPE v1.2.5 was used to merge the high-quality paired reads, and each unique nucleotide sequence was defined as a clonotype. Clonotypes were aligned to IMGT TRBV, TRBD and TRBJ reference segments using MiTCR v1.1. Only V-J combinations with frequency above 0.0001, covering 99.2% of repertoires, were analysed. A TCS score was defined as the ratio between F50 (clonal expansion) and ExV (chaos), using BLOSUM62-based TCRdist between CDR3 peptides within each V-J. Welch's t-statistics and random forest reduced approximately 520 V-J features to 10 to 15, which were used in a naive Bayes classifier (R e1071). TCRdb redid the processing of the public reads, applying fastp at Q25 and MiXCR, and retained in-frame beta chains. Rows are combined by CDR3 protein, so each entry shows the most common genes and DNA. The V and J calls come from TCRdb's annotation, not from the publication. In all, the sample holds roughly 420,000 distinct CDR3 sequences, and about a sixth of those were seen once. The ten largest account for 13% to 15% of the sample.

Stable Graves' hyperthyroidism was defined as no progression to ophthalmopathy during 18 months of follow-up. The hyperthyroidism patients were between 18 and 65 years old and newly diagnosed, with a disease duration of less than 2 months. Patients with uncontrolled infections, other autoimmune diseases, pregnancy or lactation were excluded. Clinical symptoms, serum thyroxine and TRAb, thyroid ultrasound, and orbital computed tomography formed the basis for the diagnoses. PBMCs were separated from about 10 ml of fresh peripheral blood using Ficoll-Paque density gradient centrifugation. Total RNA was extracted using Trizol reagent, and RNA quality was assessed on an Agilent 2100 Bioanalyzer. The sequence was collected from a woman aged 18-29 years with Graves' hyperthyroidism. The source material was blood.

DNA sequence: TGCGCCAGCGGTGGACAGCACCCTGAAGCTTTCTTT. Translated, this gives CASGGQHPEAFF. The chain uses TRBV10-2 and TRBJ1-1; the D gene is possibly TRBD1, with 6 bases matching. Including the terminal cysteine and phenylalanine, the CDR3 comprises 12 residues. Just the 36-base CDR3 DNA is kept, in frame starting at base 1. Relative to germline, V is 8 bases shorter and J is 6 bases shorter, with 13 bases between their ends. The germline V gene specifies WSHSY as CDR1 and SAAADI as CDR2.